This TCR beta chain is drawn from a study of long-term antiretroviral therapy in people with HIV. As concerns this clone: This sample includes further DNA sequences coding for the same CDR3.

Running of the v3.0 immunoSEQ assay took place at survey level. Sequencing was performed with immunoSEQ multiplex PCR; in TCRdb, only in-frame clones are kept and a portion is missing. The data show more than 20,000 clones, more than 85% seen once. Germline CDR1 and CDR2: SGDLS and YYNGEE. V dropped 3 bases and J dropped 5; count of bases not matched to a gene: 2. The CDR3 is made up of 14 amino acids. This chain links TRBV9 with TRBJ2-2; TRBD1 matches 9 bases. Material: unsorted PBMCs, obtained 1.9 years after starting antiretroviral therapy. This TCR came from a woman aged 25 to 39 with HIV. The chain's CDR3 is CASSATGGTGELFF. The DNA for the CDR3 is TGTGCCAGCAGCGCGACAGGGGGGACCGGGGAGCTGTTTTTT. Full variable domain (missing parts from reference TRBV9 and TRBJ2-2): DSGVTQTPKHLITATGQRVTLRCSPRSGDLSVYWYQQSLDQGLQFLIQYYNGEERAKGNILERFSAQQFPDLHSELNLSSLELGDSALYFCASSATGGTGELFFGEGSRLTVL.